This TCR beta chain was documented in a study of immune characterization of retroperitoneal liposarcoma. Comment on this clonotype: One junction end disagrees with the germline gene, perhaps due to a read error.

Germline V gives CDR1 SGHVS, CDR2 FQNEAQ. The CDR3 consists of 11 residues. In TCRdb, the PCR reads were re-called with MiXCR into one record per CDR3 protein. The table lists 15,000 or so distinct CDR3 sequences, 47% of them singletons. This TCR was sampled from a female donor with retroperitoneal liposarcoma. Input material: tumor tissue. The chain couples TRBV7-8 to TRBJ2-3; no clear D gene. The CDR3 protein is CASSLMETQYF. CDR3 DNA: TGTGCTAGCAGCTTGATGGAGACCCAGTACTTT.